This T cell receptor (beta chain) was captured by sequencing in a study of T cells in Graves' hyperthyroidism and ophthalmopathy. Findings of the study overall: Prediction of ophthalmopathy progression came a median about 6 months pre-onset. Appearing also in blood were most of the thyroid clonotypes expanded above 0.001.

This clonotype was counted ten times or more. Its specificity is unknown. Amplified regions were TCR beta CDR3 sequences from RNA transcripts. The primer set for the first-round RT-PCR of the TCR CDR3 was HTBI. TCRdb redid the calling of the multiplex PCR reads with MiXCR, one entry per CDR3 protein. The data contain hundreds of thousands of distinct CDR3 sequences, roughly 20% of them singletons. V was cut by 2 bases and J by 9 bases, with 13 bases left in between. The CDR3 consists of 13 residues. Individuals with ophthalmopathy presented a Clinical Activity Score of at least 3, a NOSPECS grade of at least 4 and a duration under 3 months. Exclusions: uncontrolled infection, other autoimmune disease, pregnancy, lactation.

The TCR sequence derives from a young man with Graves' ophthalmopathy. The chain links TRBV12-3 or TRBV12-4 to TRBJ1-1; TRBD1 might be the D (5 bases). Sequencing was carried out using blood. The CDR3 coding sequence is TGTGCCAGCAGTTTACCGGGGGAGAGAAAAGCTTTCTTT. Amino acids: CASSLPGERKAFF.